The table lists the clone carrying this T cell receptor (beta chain) with a count of one. This specimen belongs to a study of shared clonotypes between healthy human individuals. Using immunoSEQ multiplex PCR, the repertoire was profiled, and TCRdb retains in-frame clones only, with some absent. The table lists about 2.3 million clones, just over 90% of them singletons, with 0.3% to 0.4% in the top ten. The CDR3 spans 17 residues. From germline, CDR1 is SGDLS and CDR2 YYNGEE. V lost 4 bases and J lost 0, with 17 bases in between. The source material was naive CD4+ T cells from PBMCs. The subset was: CD45RA+ positively selected. The TCR was taken from a man aged 18 to 30 in good health. Some clones in this sample may be carry-over from other donors' samples. The genes are TRBV9 and TRBJ1-3; D call uncertain. The CDR3 region is CASSPTRAGSSGNTIYF. CDR3 in DNA: TGTGCCAGCAGCCCAACCCGTGCGGGTAGCTCTGGAAACACCATATATTTT.